Listed here are 27 T cell receptor beta chains from one sample, sequenced in a study of radiotherapy plus CTLA-4 blockade in lung cancer. Here immunoSEQ multiplex PCR was the method, and the copy in TCRdb shows in-frame clones only, minus some. Altogether 70,000 to 90,000 clones are present, 70% to 85% being singletons, with the ten largest covering approximately 0.77%. The sample was peripheral blood, taken from a patient treated with radiotherapy plus ipilimumab. These receptors were taken from a human donor with non-small cell lung cancer who had stable disease on radiotherapy plus ipilimumab.

This clone has a single count. The junction does not match germline at one end; this may be a read error. The chain carries TRBV10-3 and TRBJ2-7, with D possibly matching TRBD2 (7 bases). The CDR3 consists of 14 residues. Germline assignment: CDR1 ENHRY and CDR2 SYGVKD. In DNA form, the CDR3 reads TGTGCCATCACTGAGGGGGGGCGCGCCCACGAGCAGTACTTC. It specifies CAITEGGRAHEQYF.

This chain uses TRBV5-4 with TRBJ2-3, with 7 positions matching TRBD2. The germline V gene has CDR1 SGHNT and CDR2 YYREEE (reference sequence). The CDR3 has 16 amino acids. The V gene end was trimmed by 2 bases and the J gene end by 0 bases; junction bases not matched to a gene: 6. The CDR3 region has the DNA TGTGCCAGCAGCTTAGCGGGGCGGACGAGCACAGATACGCAGTATTTT. Its translation: CASSLAGRTSTDTQYF.

The V gene is TRBV19, the J gene TRBJ2-2; the match to TRBD1 covers 8 bases. Trimming at V came to 3 bases and at J to 4 bases, leaving 4 bases not matched to a gene. CDR1 is LNHDA and CDR2 is SQIVND in the germline V gene (reference sequence). This CDR3 has 15 amino acids. In nucleotides, the CDR3 is TGTGCCAGTAGTATTACGGGACAGGCCACCGGGGAGCTGTTTTTT. It is translated as CASSITGQATGELFF.

The genes are TRBV11-2 and TRBJ1-2; TRBD1 might be the D (6 bases). Germline CDR1 and CDR2: SGHAT and FQNNGV. Trimming cost V 2 bases and J 4 bases, with 17 bases left between them. The CDR3 length is 16 residues. CDR3 sequence: CASSLNMGAQGYGYTF. In DNA, the CDR3 is TGTGCCAGCAGCTTAAATATGGGGGCGCAGGGCTATGGCTACACCTTC.

This chain links TRBV19 with TRBJ2-5; D is perhaps TRBD2 (6 bases). CDR1 and CDR2 (germline): LNHDA, SQIVND (reference sequence). V was cut by 6 bases and J by 1 base, with 15 bases left in between. The CDR3 runs to 15 residues. For the CDR3, the DNA is TGTGCCAGTAGAAACCGGGACTCTCCCCAAGAGACCCAGTACTTC. Protein sequence: CASRNRDSPQETQYF.

The chain is built from TRBV11-1 and TRBJ2-1, with 7 bases fitting TRBD2. Trimming cost V 3 bases and J 2 bases; bases outside gene matches: 4. CDR3 length: 15 amino acids. Per the germline V gene, CDR1 is SGHAT and CDR2 is FQDESV (reference sequence). CDR3 sequence (DNA): TGTGCCAGCAGCTTTAGCGGGTTTACCTACAATGAGCAGTTCTTC. Residues: CASSFSGFTYNEQFF.

The chain combines TRBV19 with TRBJ2-1; TRBD1 agrees at 7 bases. V gave up 0 bases and J gave up 8 bases; unmatched junction bases: 1. Per the germline V gene, CDR1 is LNHDA and CDR2 is SQIVND (reference sequence). The CDR3 runs to 13 residues. Here the CDR3 reads CASSIEGGDEQFF. In nucleotides, the CDR3 is TGTGCCAGTAGTATAGAAGGGGGCGATGAGCAGTTCTTC.

The chain combines TRBV5-1 with TRBJ2-7, with TRBD2 as a possible D gene (6 bases). CDR3 length: 14 amino acids. Germline V gives CDR1 SGHRS, CDR2 YFSETQ. V lost 0 bases, J lost 5 bases, and 12 bases lay in between. CDR3 amino acids: CASSLESGVHEQYF. The CDR3, as DNA: TGCGCCAGCAGCTTGGAGTCGGGAGTGCACGAGCAGTACTTC.

V is TRBV28 and J is TRBJ2-6, with D maybe TRBD2 (6 bases). This CDR3 spans 15 amino acids. V shed 3 bases and J shed 3 bases, with 9 bases lying between them. Germline CDR1 reads MDHEN; CDR2 reads SYDVKM. In DNA form, the CDR3 reads TGTGCCAGCAGTTTCGGGGGAGGTGGGGCCAACGTCCTGACTTTC. Residues: CASSFGGGGANVLTF. The whole variable domain, remainder taken from reference TRBV28 and TRBJ2-6, is DVKVTQSSRYLVKRTGEKVFLECVQDMDHENMFWYRQDPGLGLRLIYFSYDVKMKEKGDIPEGYSVSREKKERFSLILESASTNQTSMYLCASSFGGGGANVLTFGAGSRLTVL.

The rearrangement joins TRBV15 to TRBJ1-4; no clear D gene. The DNA end is more similar to TRBJ2-2, so the J call may be wrong. This CDR3 has 12 residues. Germline loops: CDR1 LNHNV, CDR2 YYDKDF (reference sequence). Here the CDR3 reads CATSKGQEELFF. The CDR3 DNA reads as TGTGCCACCAGCAAAGGTCAGGAGGAGCTGTTTTTT.

This rearrangement joins TRBV11-2 to TRBJ1-2; the D is unclear. V was shortened by 0 bases and J by 8 bases, with 13 bases between the two germline ends. Germline V gives CDR1 SGHAT, CDR2 FQNNGV. This CDR3 has 14 amino acids. The CDR3 is CASSLDRGSEGYTF. The CDR3 DNA sequence: TGTGCCAGCAGCTTAGATCGGGGATCGGAGGGCTACACCTTC.

The CDR3, as DNA: TGCAGTGCTAGACTCGATCAAGAGCAGTACTTC. Translated, it gives CSARLDQEQYF. The chain is built from TRBV20-1 and TRBJ2-7; the D is unclear. There are 11 residues in the CDR3. The V gene's germline CDR1 is DFQATT and CDR2 SNEGSKA (reference sequence). V was clipped by 2 bases and J by 7 bases, with 9 bases between them.

The genes are TRBV28 and TRBJ2-7; TRBD1 agrees at 7 bases. The J segment lost 2 bases and the V segment lost 3 bases, leaving 7 bases of the junction unmatched. CDR3 length equals 15 residues. Germline CDR1 MDHEN, CDR2 SYDVKM. The CDR3 sequence: CASSFGDSLTYEQYF. Written as DNA, the CDR3 is TGTGCCAGCAGTTTTGGGGACAGCCTTACCTACGAGCAGTACTTC.

The chain couples TRBV6-1 to TRBJ1-5; D uncertain. V was shortened by 6 bases and J by 5 bases, with 14 bases between the two germline ends. This CDR3 has 14 amino acids. CDR1 is MNHNS and CDR2 is SASEGT in the germline V gene. CDR3 region: CASRGAGLYQPQHF. The CDR3 nucleotides are TGTGCCAGCAGGGGAGCGGGTCTTTATCAGCCCCAGCATTTT.

V usage is TRBV7-3 and J usage is TRBJ2-2; no definite D call. Germline lookup yields CDR1 SGHTA and CDR2 FQGTGA. The CDR3 length is 13 residues. V lost 1 base and J 6 bases, leaving 6 bases between the germline ends. The CDR3 is CASSLSAPGELFF. In DNA form, the CDR3 reads TGTGCCAGCAGCTTAAGTGCCCCCGGGGAGCTGTTTTTT. Combining the CDR3 with reference TRBV7-3 and TRBJ2-2 gives the whole variable domain GAGVSQTPSNKVTEKGKYVELRCDPISGHTALYWYRQSLGQGPEFLIYFQGTGAADDSGLPNDRFFAVRPEGSVSTLKIQRTERGDSAVYLCASSLSAPGELFFGEGSRLTVL.

The gene calls are TRBV4-1 and TRBJ2-7; 7 bases are shared with TRBD1. Germline CDR1 and CDR2: MGHRA and YSYEKL. V lost 2 bases and J lost 6; bases outside the gene matches: 10. The CDR3 spans 15 residues. CDR3 protein: CASSQPDRSQGEQYF. The CDR3 DNA is TGCGCCAGCAGCCAACCGGACAGGTCCCAGGGCGAGCAGTACTTC.

The chain is built from TRBV27 and TRBJ1-6, with TRBD1 matching over 7 bases. With V trimmed by 6 bases and J by 6 bases, 14 bases remained unmatched. The germline gives CDR1 MNHEY, CDR2 SMNVEV (reference sequence). There are 17 residues in the CDR3. CDR3 DNA sequence: TGTGCCAGCAGCTTAGCCCCTGGACAGGCCCCTAATTCACCCCTCCACTTT. This codes for CASSLAPGQAPNSPLHF.

The chain uses TRBV2 and TRBJ1-3, with 9 bases identical to TRBD1. CDR3 length: 15 residues. Germline CDR1 reads SNHLY; CDR2 reads FYNNEI. V was clipped by 6 bases and J by 2 bases; unmatched bases: 5. This CDR3 is CASSLRTGAGNTIYF. CDR3 in DNA: TGTGCCAGCAGCCTGCGGACAGGGGCTGGAAACACCATATATTTT. Drawing the rest from reference TRBV2 and TRBJ1-3, the complete variable domain is EPEVTQTPSHQVTQMGQEVILRCVPISNHLYFYWYRQILGQKVEFLVSFYNNEISEKSEIFDDQFSVERPDGSNFTLKIRSTKLEDSAMYFCASSLRTGAGNTIYFGEGSWLTVV.

The chain employs TRBV27 and TRBJ1-4; D not certain. The CDR3 totals 13 residues. Germline V lookup: CDR1 MNHEY, CDR2 SMNVEV (reference sequence). The V and J ends lost 5 bases and 8 bases respectively, with 12 bases between them. The CDR3 loop is CASSIRPGEKLFF. The CDR3 DNA sequence: TGTGCCAGCAGTATCCGCCCGGGGGAAAAACTGTTTTTT.

The chain uses TRBV19 and TRBJ2-1; TRBD2 matches 7 bases. Per the germline V gene, CDR1 is LNHDA and CDR2 is SQIVND (reference sequence). This CDR3 has 14 residues. V shed 4 bases and J 4 bases; nucleotides not matched to a gene: 4. The CDR3 DNA sequence: TGTGCCAGTAGTACCTGGACTAGTTACAATGAGCAGTTCTTC. Amino acids: CASSTWTSYNEQFF.

The chain carries TRBV6-5 and TRBJ2-7; no reliable D call. The germline gives CDR1 MNHEY, CDR2 SVGAGI. The CDR3 sequence is 11 residues long. The V end lost 4 bases, the J end lost 5 bases, and 6 bases lay between the germline ends. In DNA form, the CDR3 reads TGTGCCAGCAGTTTAGGAGACGAGCAGTACTTC. This encodes CASSLGDEQYF.

The chain joins TRBV1 to TRBJ1-5. TRBV1 is termed a pseudogene. The CDR3 sequence is 14 residues long. For the CDR3, the DNA is TGCACCAGCACCCCGACAGCGGGTTATCAGCCCCAGCATTTT. As protein: CTSTPTAGYQPQHF.

The genes are TRBV7-3 and TRBJ1-6; a weak D match, TRBD1 (6 bases). Between the trimmed V and J ends, which lost 5 bases and 9 bases, there was a span of 14 bases. This CDR3 has 14 amino acids. Germline CDR1 SGHTA, CDR2 FQGTGA. The CDR3 loop reads CASSLLQGGSPLHF. The CDR3 nucleotides are TGTGCCAGCAGCCTTCTACAGGGAGGTTCACCCCTCCACTTT.

The rearrangement links TRBV4-1 to TRBJ2-3; 7 bases fit TRBD2. Germline V gene lookup returns CDR1 MGHRA and CDR2 YSYEKL. V shed 0 bases and J 5 bases; nucleotides not matched to a gene: 17. CDR3 length: 19 amino acids. CDR3 coding DNA: TGCGCCAGCAGCCAAGATGGTACTAGAGGGAGGGCCGGGGGAGATACGCAGTATTTT. It yields the protein CASSQDGTRGRAGGDTQYF.

J is TRBJ2-7 and V is TRBV27; D may correspond to TRBD1 or TRBD2 (5 bases each). CDR3 length equals 14 residues. With 5 bases removed from V and 5 bases from J, the gap between germline ends came to 16 bases. The germline gives CDR1 MNHEY, CDR2 SMNVEV (reference sequence). CDR3 protein: CASSRGLGSHEQYF. The CDR3 DNA reads TGTGCCAGCAGTCGGGGCCTGGGTAGTCACGAGCAGTACTTC.

This clone was observed a few times. The chain uses TRBV19 and TRBJ1-2; the D is unclear. CDR3 length equals 12 residues. Per germline, CDR1 LNHDA and CDR2 SQIVND (reference sequence). Trimming removed 1 base at V and 7 bases at J, with 7 bases between. The CDR3 region has the DNA TGTGCCAGTAGTATAGCCACCAGTGGCTACACCTTC. It translates to CASSIATSGYTF. The entire variable domain, with the rest obtained from reference TRBV19 and TRBJ1-2, is as follows: DGGITQSPKYLFRKEGQNVTLSCEQNLNHDAMYWYRQDPGQGLRLIYYSQIVNDFQKGDIAEGYSVSREKKESFPLTVTSAQKNPTAFYLCASSIATSGYTFGSGTRLTVV.

This chain joins TRBV4-1 and TRBJ1-2; maybe TRBD1 (5 bases). With 2 bases removed from V and 4 bases from J, the gap between germline ends came to 11 bases. Germline lookup yields CDR1 MGHRA and CDR2 YSYEKL. This CDR3 is built from 14 residues. The CDR3 spells CASSQQGLSYGYTF. Written as DNA, the CDR3 is TGCGCCAGCAGCCAACAGGGCCTATCCTATGGCTACACCTTC.